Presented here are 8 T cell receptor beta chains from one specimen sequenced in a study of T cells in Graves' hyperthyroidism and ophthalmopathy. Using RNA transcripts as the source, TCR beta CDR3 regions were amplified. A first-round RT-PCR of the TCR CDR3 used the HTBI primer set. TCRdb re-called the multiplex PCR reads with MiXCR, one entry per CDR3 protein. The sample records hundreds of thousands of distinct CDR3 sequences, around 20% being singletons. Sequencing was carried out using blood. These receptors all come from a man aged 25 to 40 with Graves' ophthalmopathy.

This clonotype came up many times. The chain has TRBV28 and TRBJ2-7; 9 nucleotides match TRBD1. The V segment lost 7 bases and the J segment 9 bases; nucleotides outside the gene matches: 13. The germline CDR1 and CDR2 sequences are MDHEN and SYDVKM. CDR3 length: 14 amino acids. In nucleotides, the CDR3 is TGTGCCAGCACCGAGAGGACAGGGGCATTTGGGCAGTACTTC. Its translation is CASTERTGAFGQYF.

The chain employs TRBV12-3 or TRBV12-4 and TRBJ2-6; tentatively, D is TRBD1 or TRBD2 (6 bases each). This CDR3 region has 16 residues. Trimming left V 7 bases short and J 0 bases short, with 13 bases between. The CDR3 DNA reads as TGTGCCAGCACCGAGTGGGGGGCCTCTGGGGCCAACGTCCTGACTTTC. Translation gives CASTEWGASGANVLTF.

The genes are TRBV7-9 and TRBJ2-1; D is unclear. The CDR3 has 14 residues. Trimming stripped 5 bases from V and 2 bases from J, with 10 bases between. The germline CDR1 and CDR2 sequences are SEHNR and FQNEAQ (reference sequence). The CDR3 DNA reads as TGTGCCAGCAGCCTAAGCGTAGCCTACAATGAGCAGTTCTTC. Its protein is CASSLSVAYNEQFF. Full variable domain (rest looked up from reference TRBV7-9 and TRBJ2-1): DTGVSQNPRHKITKRGQNVTFRCDPISEHNRLYWYRQTLGQGPEFLTYFQNEAQLEKSRLLSDRFSAERPKGSFSTLEIQRTEQGDSAMYLCASSLSVAYNEQFFGPGTRLTVL.

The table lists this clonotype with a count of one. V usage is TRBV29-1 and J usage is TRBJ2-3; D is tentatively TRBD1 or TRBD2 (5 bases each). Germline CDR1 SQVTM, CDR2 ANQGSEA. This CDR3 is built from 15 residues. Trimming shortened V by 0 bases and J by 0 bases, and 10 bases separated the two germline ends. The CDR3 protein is CSVEDWGSSTDTQYF. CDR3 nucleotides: TGCAGCGTTGAAGATTGGGGGTCAAGCACAGATACGCAGTATTTT.

The CDR3 reads CASKLAGDYEQYF. CDR3 in DNA: TGTGCCAGCAAGTTGGCGGGGGACTACGAGCAGTACTTC. The chain uses TRBV28 and TRBJ2-7, with 7 bases lining up with TRBD2. The CDR3 consists of 13 residues. The germline CDR1 and CDR2 sequences are MDHEN and SYDVKM. The junction had 6 bases not matched to a gene; V was cut back by 7 bases and J by 3 bases.

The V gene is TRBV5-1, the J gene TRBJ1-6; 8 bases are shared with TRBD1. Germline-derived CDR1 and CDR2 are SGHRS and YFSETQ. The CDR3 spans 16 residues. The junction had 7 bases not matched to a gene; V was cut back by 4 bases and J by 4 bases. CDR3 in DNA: TGCGCCAGCAGCCTGACAGGACAGGGATATAATTCACCCCTCCACTTT. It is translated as CASSLTGQGYNSPLHF. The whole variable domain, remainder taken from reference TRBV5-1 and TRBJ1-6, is KAGVTQTPRYLIKTRGQQVTLSCSPISGHRSVSWYQQTPGQGLQFLFEYFSETQRNKGNFPGRFSGRQFSNSRSEMNVSTLELGDSALYLCASSLTGQGYNSPLHFGNGTRLTVT.

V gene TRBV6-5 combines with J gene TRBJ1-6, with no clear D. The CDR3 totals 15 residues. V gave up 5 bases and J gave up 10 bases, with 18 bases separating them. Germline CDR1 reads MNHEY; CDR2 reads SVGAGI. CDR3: CASSPLGVLGSPLHF. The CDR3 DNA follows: TGTGCCAGCAGTCCACTCGGGGTCCTGGGATCACCCCTCCACTTT.

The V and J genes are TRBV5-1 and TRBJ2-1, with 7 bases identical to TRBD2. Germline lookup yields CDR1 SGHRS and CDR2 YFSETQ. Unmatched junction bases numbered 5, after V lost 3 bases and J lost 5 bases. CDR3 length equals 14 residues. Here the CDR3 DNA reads TGCGCCAGCAGCTCAAGCGGGATTAACAATGAGCAGTTCTTC. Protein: CASSSSGINNEQFF.